This T cell receptor (beta chain) was documented in a study of T cell responses to AZD1222 COVID-19 vaccine. From germline, CDR1 is KGHDR and CDR2 SFDVKD. V dropped 3 bases and J dropped 3; count of bases not matched to a gene: 5. This CDR3 has 16 residues. TCRdb's table, derived via immunoSEQ multiplex PCR, lists solely in-frame clones and lacks some. Of some 120,000 clones listed, approximately 90% are singletons. A word on this clone: Its antigen is not known.

Study results and caveats: Clonal diversity was possibly underestimated; the donors were predominantly white British and more often female. Repertoires in all cases were sampled only once the peak T cell response had passed. Regions 160-218 and 743-854 held dominance among vaccine-associated CD4 TCRs, which spanned spike.

The clonotype comes from an adult in good health. The V gene is TRBV24-1, the J gene TRBJ2-2, with 8 positions matching TRBD1. The specimen comprised peripheral blood, sampled on day 0 of MenACWY control vaccination. The CDR3 sequence is CATSDPDRGDTGELFF. CDR3 coding DNA: TGTGCCACCAGTGATCCTGACAGGGGAGACACCGGGGAGCTGTTTTTT.